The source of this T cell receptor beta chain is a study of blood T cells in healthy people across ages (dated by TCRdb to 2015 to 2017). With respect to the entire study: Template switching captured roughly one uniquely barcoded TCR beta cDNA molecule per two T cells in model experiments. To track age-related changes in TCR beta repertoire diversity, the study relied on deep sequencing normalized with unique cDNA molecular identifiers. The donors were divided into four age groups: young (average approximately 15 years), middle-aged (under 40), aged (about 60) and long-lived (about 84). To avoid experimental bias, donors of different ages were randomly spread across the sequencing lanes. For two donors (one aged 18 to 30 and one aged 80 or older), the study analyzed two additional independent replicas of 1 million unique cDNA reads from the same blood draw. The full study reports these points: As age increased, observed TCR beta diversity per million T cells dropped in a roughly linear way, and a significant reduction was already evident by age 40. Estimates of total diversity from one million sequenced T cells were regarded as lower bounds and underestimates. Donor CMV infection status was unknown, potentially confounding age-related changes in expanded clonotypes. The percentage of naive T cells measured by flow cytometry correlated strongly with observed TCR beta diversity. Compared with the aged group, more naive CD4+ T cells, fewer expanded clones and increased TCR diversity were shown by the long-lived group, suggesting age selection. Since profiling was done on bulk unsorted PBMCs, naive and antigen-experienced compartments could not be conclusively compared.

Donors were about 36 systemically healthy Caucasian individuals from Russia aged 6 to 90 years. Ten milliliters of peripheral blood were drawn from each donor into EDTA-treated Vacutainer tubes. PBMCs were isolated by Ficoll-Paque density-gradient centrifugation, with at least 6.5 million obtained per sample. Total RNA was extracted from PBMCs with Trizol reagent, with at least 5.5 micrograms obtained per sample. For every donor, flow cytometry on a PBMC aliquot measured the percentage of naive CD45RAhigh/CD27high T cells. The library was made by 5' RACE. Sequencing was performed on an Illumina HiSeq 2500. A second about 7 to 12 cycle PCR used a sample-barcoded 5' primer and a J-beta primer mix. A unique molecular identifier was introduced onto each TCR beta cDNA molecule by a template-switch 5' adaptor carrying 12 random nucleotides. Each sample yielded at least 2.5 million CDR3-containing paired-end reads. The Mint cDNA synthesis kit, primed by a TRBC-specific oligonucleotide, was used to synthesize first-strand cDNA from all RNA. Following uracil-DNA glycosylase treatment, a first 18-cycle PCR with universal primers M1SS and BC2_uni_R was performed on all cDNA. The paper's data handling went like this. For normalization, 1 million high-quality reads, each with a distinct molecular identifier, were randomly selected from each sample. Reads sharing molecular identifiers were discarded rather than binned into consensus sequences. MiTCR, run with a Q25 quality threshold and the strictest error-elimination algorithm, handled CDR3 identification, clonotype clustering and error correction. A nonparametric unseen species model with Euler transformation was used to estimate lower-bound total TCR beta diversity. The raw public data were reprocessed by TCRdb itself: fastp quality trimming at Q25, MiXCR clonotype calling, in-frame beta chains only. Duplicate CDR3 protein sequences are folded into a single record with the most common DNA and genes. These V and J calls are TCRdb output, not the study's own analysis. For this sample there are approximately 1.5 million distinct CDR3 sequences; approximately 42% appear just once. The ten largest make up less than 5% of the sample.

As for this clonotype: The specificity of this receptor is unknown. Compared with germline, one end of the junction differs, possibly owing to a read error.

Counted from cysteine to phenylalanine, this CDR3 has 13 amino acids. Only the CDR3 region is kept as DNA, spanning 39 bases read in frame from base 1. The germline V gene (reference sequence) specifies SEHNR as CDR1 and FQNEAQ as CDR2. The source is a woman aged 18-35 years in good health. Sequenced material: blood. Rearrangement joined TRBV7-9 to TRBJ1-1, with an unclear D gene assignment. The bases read TGTGCCAACAGCCCACCCTTGGACACTGAAGCTTTCTTT. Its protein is CANSPPLDTEAFF.